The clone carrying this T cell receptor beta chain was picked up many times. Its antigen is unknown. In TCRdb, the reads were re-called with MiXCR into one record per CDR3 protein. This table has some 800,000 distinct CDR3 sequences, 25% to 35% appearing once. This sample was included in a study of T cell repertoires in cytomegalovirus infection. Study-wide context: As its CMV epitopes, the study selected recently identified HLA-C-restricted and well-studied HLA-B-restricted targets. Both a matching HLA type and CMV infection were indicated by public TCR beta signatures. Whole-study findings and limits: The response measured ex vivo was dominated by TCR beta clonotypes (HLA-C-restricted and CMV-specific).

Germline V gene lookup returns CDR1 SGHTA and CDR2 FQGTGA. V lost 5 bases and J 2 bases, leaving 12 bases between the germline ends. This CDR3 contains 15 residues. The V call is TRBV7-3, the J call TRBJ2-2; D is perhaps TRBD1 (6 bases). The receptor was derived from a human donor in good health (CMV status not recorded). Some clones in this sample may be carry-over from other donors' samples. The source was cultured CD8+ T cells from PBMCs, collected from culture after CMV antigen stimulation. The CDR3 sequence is CASSPGTINTGELFF. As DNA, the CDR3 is TGTGCCAGCAGCCCCGGGACAATCAACACCGGGGAGCTGTTTTTT.